These T cell receptor beta chains were read from a single sample in a study of memory CD4+ T cells and cytomegalovirus serostatus. The table came from immunoSEQ multiplex PCR; TCRdb's copy has only in-frame clones and leaves some out. The profile covers around 44,000 clones, with approximately 80% appearing a single time and about 6% taken by the ten largest. The sequenced material came from memory CD4+ T cells from blood. The receptors come from an adult in good health and CMV-seronegative. Both conserved end residues are part of each CDR3. The order of the fields is V gene, J gene, clone size, D gene, CDR3 DNA, CDR3 protein. The D gene is left open where the match is weak. Clone size is not always given. Where it is, it says once, few, many or a class for expanded clones.

v_call: TRBV29-1
j_call: TRBJ1-1
clone_size: few
d_call: TRBD1
cdr3_nt: TGCAGCGCGAAGGGTCGGGACAGAGAGACTGAAGCTTTCTTT
cdr3_aa: CSAKGRDRETEAFF

v_call: TRBV7-2
j_call: TRBJ2-2
clone_size: few
d_call: -
cdr3_nt: TGTGCCAGCAGCTTGAGAGGGGGCACCGGGGAGCTGTTTTTT
cdr3_aa: CASSLRGGTGELFF

v_call: TRBV4-3
j_call: TRBJ1-5
clone_size: -
d_call: -
cdr3_nt: TGCGCCAGCAGCCAAGTGGGAGGTGGTCAGCCCCAGCATTTT
cdr3_aa: CASSQVGGGQPQHF

v_call: TRBV6-6
j_call: TRBJ2-7
clone_size: -
d_call: -
cdr3_nt: TGTGCCAGCAGTTACATGCGGGCCGCCCGTACCGAGCAGTACTTC
cdr3_aa: CASSYMRAARTEQYF

v_call: TRBV7-2
j_call: TRBJ2-1
clone_size: -
d_call: -
cdr3_nt: TGTGCCAGCAGCTTTGGAGGGAACTACAATGAGCAGTTCTTC
cdr3_aa: CASSFGGNYNEQFF

v_call: TRBV4-3
j_call: TRBJ2-3
clone_size: -
d_call: TRBD1
cdr3_nt: TGCGCCAGCAGCCAAAACAGGGGGCATCAAGATACGCAGTATTTT
cdr3_aa: CASSQNRGHQDTQYF

v_call: TRBV2
j_call: TRBJ2-3
clone_size: -
d_call: TRBD2
cdr3_nt: TGTGCCAGCAGGGGGGGACTAGTCGCTTCTAAATCTACGCAGTATTTT
cdr3_aa: CASRGGLVASKSTQYF

v_call: TRBV7-2
j_call: TRBJ2-7
clone_size: -
d_call: -
cdr3_nt: TGTGCCAGCAGCCTCGGGATGGGGGTCGAGCAGTACTTC
cdr3_aa: CASSLGMGVEQYF

v_call: TRBV6-1
j_call: TRBJ1-1
clone_size: -
d_call: -
cdr3_nt: TGTGCCAGCAGTGAAGCCGGGGGGGTGGCTGAAGCTTTCTTT
cdr3_aa: CASSEAGGVAEAFF

v_call: TRBV6-5
j_call: TRBJ1-2
clone_size: -
d_call: TRBD1
cdr3_nt: TGTGCCAGCAGTAAGCGCGTCGGGACAGCCTATGGCTACACCTTC
cdr3_aa: CASSKRVGTAYGYTF

v_call: TRBV6-4
j_call: TRBJ1-2
clone_size: -
d_call: TRBD1
cdr3_nt: TGTGCCAGCAGAGAAAAGGACAGGCAGGGTTATGGCTACACCTTC
cdr3_aa: CASREKDRQGYGYTF

v_call: TRBV6-1
j_call: TRBJ1-4
clone_size: once
d_call: TRBD1
cdr3_nt: TGTGCCAGCAGGGACGACAGGGGTACTGAAAAACTGTTTTTT
cdr3_aa: CASRDDRGTEKLFF

v_call: TRBV4-3
j_call: TRBJ1-2
clone_size: -
d_call: -
cdr3_nt: TGCGCCAGCAGCCCGGCGGCCGTAAACTATGGCTACACCTTC
cdr3_aa: CASSPAAVNYGYTF

v_call: TRBV6-5
j_call: TRBJ2-3
clone_size: -
d_call: TRBD1
cdr3_nt: TGTGCCACCAGAGGACAGGGGAGCACAGATACGCAGTATTTT
cdr3_aa: CATRGQGSTDTQYF

v_call: TRBV5-1
j_call: TRBJ2-5
clone_size: -
d_call: TRBD1
cdr3_nt: TGCGCCAGCAGCTTAACAGGGGCAGAGACCCAGTACTTC
cdr3_aa: CASSLTGAETQYF

v_call: TRBV30
j_call: TRBJ1-1
clone_size: -
d_call: -
cdr3_nt: TGTGCCTGGAGTAAGACCGGAGCTAACACTGAAGCTTTCTTT
cdr3_aa: CAWSKTGANTEAFF

v_call: TRBV2
j_call: TRBJ2-7
clone_size: few
d_call: -
cdr3_nt: TGTGCCAGCAGTCGACGTCAAGCCTACGAGCAGTACTTC
cdr3_aa: CASSRRQAYEQYF

v_call: TRBV6-5
j_call: TRBJ2-7
clone_size: -
d_call: TRBD2
cdr3_nt: TGTGCCAGCAGTTCTACGGGAGGTTCTTACGAGCAGTACTTC
cdr3_aa: CASSSTGGSYEQYF

v_call: TRBV5-6
j_call: TRBJ2-7
clone_size: once
d_call: -
cdr3_nt: TGTGCCAGCAGCTTGAACATCTACGAGCAGTACTTC
cdr3_aa: CASSLNIYEQYF

v_call: TRBV11-1
j_call: TRBJ2-3
clone_size: -
d_call: -
cdr3_nt: TGTGCCAGCAGCTTAGGAGGCCAGCGAGGGGGTGGAGATACGCAGTATTTT
cdr3_aa: CASSLGGQRGGGDTQYF

v_call: TRBV5-4
j_call: TRBJ2-3
clone_size: -
d_call: -
cdr3_nt: TGTGCCAGCAGCTTGACAGGGCGCTACACAGATACGCAGTATTTT
cdr3_aa: CASSLTGRYTDTQYF

v_call: TRBV11-2
j_call: TRBJ2-1
clone_size: -
d_call: -
cdr3_nt: TGTGCCAGCAGCTTAGTCCGGGGCACTAATGAGCAGTTCTTC
cdr3_aa: CASSLVRGTNEQFF

v_call: TRBV2
j_call: TRBJ2-1
clone_size: -
d_call: -
cdr3_nt: TGTGCCAGCAGGGACAACTACAATGAGCAGTTCTTC
cdr3_aa: CASRDNYNEQFF

v_call: TRBV4-1
j_call: TRBJ2-3
clone_size: -
d_call: TRBD2
cdr3_nt: TGCGCCAGCAGCCACTTCGGGACTAGCGGGAGAGATACGCAGTATTTT
cdr3_aa: CASSHFGTSGRDTQYF

v_call: TRBV27
j_call: TRBJ2-1
clone_size: -
d_call: TRBD1
cdr3_nt: TGTGCCAGCAGTTTATCCCCGGGACAGGGGGCTTCCGTGTGGGGTGAGCAGTTCTTC
cdr3_aa: CASSLSPGQGASVWGEQFF

v_call: TRBV11-2
j_call: TRBJ1-4
clone_size: -
d_call: -
cdr3_nt: TGTGCCAGCAGCCCACAGAGCGGGGGTTGGAGTGAAAAACTGTTTTTT
cdr3_aa: CASSPQSGGWSEKLFF

v_call: TRBV7-2
j_call: TRBJ2-2
clone_size: -
d_call: TRBD2
cdr3_nt: TGTGCCAGCACACTTTCACTAGCGGGAGAGTCCGGGGAGCTGTTTTTT
cdr3_aa: CASTLSLAGESGELFF

v_call: TRBV4-1
j_call: TRBJ1-2
clone_size: -
d_call: -
cdr3_nt: TGCGCCAGCAGCCAAGATGGCGGGGTGGGTAGCTATGGCTACACCTTC
cdr3_aa: CASSQDGGVGSYGYTF

v_call: TRBV27
j_call: TRBJ2-5
clone_size: -
d_call: -
cdr3_nt: TGTGCCAGCAGTTTAAACGGTCTCGGCGAGACCCAGTACTTC
cdr3_aa: CASSLNGLGETQYF

v_call: TRBV29-1
j_call: TRBJ1-4
clone_size: -
d_call: -
cdr3_nt: TGCAGCGTGCAGGGGATTAATGAAAAACTGTTTTTT
cdr3_aa: CSVQGINEKLFF

v_call: TRBV7-2
j_call: TRBJ2-7
clone_size: -
d_call: -
cdr3_nt: TGTGCCAGCAGCTTACAGGACTCCTACGAGCAGTACTTC
cdr3_aa: CASSLQDSYEQYF